This record looks at one T cell receptor beta chain sequence and its context. Its binding antigen is unknown. One base away there is no much larger clone; base qualities are not given. The method behind the library was the immunoSEQ multiplex PCR assay. For the multiplex PCR, a mixture combining 60 forward primers for TCR Vbeta segments and 13 reverse primers for TCR Jbeta segments was used. Amplification of the CDR3 region of rearranged TCR beta genes was performed with a multiplex PCR assay on genomic DNA. On the Illumina HiSeq System, the amplified TCR beta libraries were sequenced as 87-base-pair reads. As for the authors' bioinformatics: In a later analysis, tens of millions of unique TCR beta chains were counted across the approximately 640 repertoires, and around 11 million of these chains were shared by at least two donors. To remove PCR and sequencing errors, raw reads were error-corrected and collapsed into unique sequences using a nearest-neighbor algorithm that merged closely related sequences. Alignment of CDR3 sequences to IMGT reference sequences was used to assign V, D and J gene segments. For a sequence to be retained, a match of at least six nucleotides to both a V gene segment and a J gene segment was required. A rearrangement was called productive if the CDR3 had no stop codons and remained in frame with V and J, and every other rearrangement was called non-productive. CDR3 was defined by IMGT convention, running from the second conserved V-encoded cysteine to the conserved J-encoded phenylalanine. In an earlier analysis of around 600 of the donors, sequences lacking an unambiguous match to a single V gene segment were excluded. An earlier analysis of 500 to 600 of the donors classified V segments as functional when productive rearrangements were above 56.7% and as segregating when the standard deviation between donors was above 5%. A statistical classification framework was built for diagnosing cytomegalovirus status from the catalog of TCR beta chain sequences. In a later analysis, TCR nucleotide sequences were compared against IMGT/GENE-DB human TR gene sequences so that V and J genes could be assigned. In a later analysis, CDR3 sequences and most-parsimonious VDJ recombination scenarios were assigned using the TCRdist pipeline. In a later analysis, every TCR beta chain was defined by the combination of its CDR3 amino acid sequence and its V-gene family, and reads without a unique V-gene family were dropped. As a way to deal with suspected cross-contamination and a sequencing artifact, a later analysis dropped more than 500 nucleotide sequences that were highly shared and had low generation probability. A later analysis calculated a clonal expansion index for each public chain from normalized within-repertoire ranks of inferred template counts. Generation probabilities in a later analysis came from a VDJ recombination model fitted to out-of-frame rearrangements, and those results were checked against IGoR. In a later analysis, hypergeometric tests were used to score TCR-TCR, TCR-HLA and TCR-CMV co-occurrence, with a repertoire-size bias correction applied to TCR pairs. False discovery rates were estimated in a later analysis by permuting HLA or CMV assignments 20 times. In a later analysis, co-occurring TCRs were grouped using DBSCAN, and TCRdist sequence similarity was added for clustering within HLA-allele-positive subsets. Repertoires with fewer than 30,000 or more than 120,000 public chains, plus five repertoires with anomalous nucleotide sharing, were excluded from co-occurrence clustering. TCRdb holds this immuneACCESS table with in-frame rearrangements only. Some clones are missing; in checked studies, unresolved V genes explain under half, and the rest has no known cause. The DNA gave D and trimming, while V, J and clone size come from that table. Here the sample has 120,000 to 150,000 clones; 60% to 85% occur a single time. Of the sample, more than 10% falls within the top ten clones.

For CDR1 and CDR2, the germline V gene (reference sequence) lists LNHNV and YYDKDF. V sheds 8 bases and J sheds 1 base, leaving 15 bases between their ends. Its CDR3 holds 15 amino acids, cysteine through phenylalanine. Kept here is only the CDR3 DNA, which spans 45 bases and is read in frame from base 1. The cohort was made up of 500 to 850 healthy bone marrow donors. Cohort members were all nominally healthy when sampled, although unrecorded immune exposures were likely present. The donor tested CMV seropositive and was one of the 289 seropositive cohort members. Every donor gave a peripheral blood sample, and the peripheral blood mononuclear cells from that sample were used for TCR beta sequencing. Genomic DNA was extracted from the blood cell samples with the Qiagen DNeasy Blood Extraction Kit. These data originate in a study of cytomegalovirus exposure and HLA in healthy donors (dated by TCRdb to about 2017). The study in broad terms: In an earlier analysis of roughly 500 of the donors, about 270 Gb of sequence data and approximately 120 million unique TCR beta sequences from about 179 million T cells were reported. Donor age, sex, ethnicity and CMV serostatus were collected together with the repertoire data. A later analysis re-analyzed previously published TCR beta repertoires from roughly 600 donors and added high-resolution HLA genotyping to study TCR occurrence patterns. A handful of DR-DQ haplotypes were handled as single units for association and clustering because linkage in the cohort was strong. On average, over 200,000 unique TCR beta nucleotide sequences were sequenced per donor among 350 to 400 genotyped donors of the cohort, with 15% to 20% of those sequences being non-productive. The study profiled the T cell repertoires of 666 subjects by immunosequencing and related them to cytomegalovirus serostatus. The study aimed to test whether signatures of past pathogen exposure could be identified by cataloging public T cell receptors. The number of donors typed differed by locus, with 629-630 for A, B, C, DRB1 and DQB1, roughly 520 for DQA1, some 570 for DPA1, and 400 to 490 for DPB1. A later genetic analysis took genome-wide SNP genotypes for about three fifths of the 666 donors and used that subset as a discovery cohort. To predict cytomegalovirus infection status, the study brought together high-throughput TCR immunosequencing, statistical association of individual TCRs with disease status, and machine learning. Rather than drawing on any new phenotypic data, the later analysis identified candidate immune exposures from TCR beta sequences and the way those sequences occurred across donors. An earlier analysis of approximately 640 of the donors applied high-throughput TCR beta sequencing to assess whether each TCR beta V gene segment acted as functional or pseudogenic. Every repertoire in the discovery cohort had been generated on one and the same sequencing platform. A separate validation cohort of roughly 130 different subjects was used in addition to the 666-subject first cohort. Both class I and class II loci were covered by HLA typing, at four-digit resolution. An early release that covered some 640 HLA-typed donors contained about 300 gigabases of sequencing data and tens of millions of unique TCR sequences. The genetic ancestry cluster associated with self-reported Caucasian donors included 70% to 85% of the roughly 380 genotyped donors. Paper-wide results and their limitations: Because HLA typing was missing for some donors at each locus, association tests included only the typed subset. The only immune exposure information available for the cohort was CMV serostatus. A further reported finding was that TCR beta sequences accurately predicted the HLA-A and HLA-B alleles for most subjects in the first cohort. V-gene and J-gene trimming of TCR beta chains was associated with a missense DCLRE1C variant in a later genetic analysis, and the association was replicated in an independent cohort. The classifier was reported to diagnose cytomegalovirus status with high specificity and sensitivity in both the original and validation cohorts. According to a later analysis, most CMV-associated TCR beta chains appeared to be HLA-restricted, and the HLA associations seemed to be driven largely by CMV exposure. A few of the identified cytomegalovirus-associated TCR beta chains were confirmed in vitro to be specific for cytomegalovirus antigens. According to a later genetic analysis, donors in an Asian-associated ancestry cluster had fewer N-insertions in productive TCRs than the roughly 700-donor mean. In the study, some 160 TCR beta chains were listed as associated with cytomegalovirus. In a later analysis, TCR association rates were found to vary across HLA loci, with the most associated TCRs seen for DRB1 alleles and the fewest for HLA-C alleles. The sequencing pipeline was judged likely to have produced a cluster of highly shared sequence variants as a technical artifact. In a later analysis, HLA-associated TCR beta chains were found to be more clonally expanded and to have lower generation probabilities than equally common non-associated chains. Some IMGT-functional V segments, including TRBV6-2 and TRBV6-3, could not be distinguished by the 87-base-pair reads and were therefore excluded. An earlier analysis of around 500 of the donors showed that most TCR beta V segments appeared in productive rearrangements either about 90% or about 30% of the time, which broadly matched IMGT annotations. The presence/absence analyses assumed that sequencing depth was roughly uniform across donors, and that assumption may not be true. It was suggested by the authors that the approach could potentially be generalized to other disease states and immunological phenotypes. While some public TCRs were present in many individuals, most TCR sequences turned up only very rarely across donors. Because counts were too low, roughly 17 rarely observed V segments, including chromosome 9 orphons, were left out of the earlier analysis of 587 of the donors. In a later analysis, 15,000 to 20,000 TCR beta sequences were associated with specific HLA alleles at a false discovery rate of 0.05. In this cohort, only TCR beta chains were sequenced, and detectable features were limited by the absence of alpha or paired-chain data. A later analysis reported that several top co-occurrence clusters appeared linked to parvovirus B19, influenza, CMV and Epstein-Barr virus. When HLA alleles, especially DR and DQ, strongly co-occurred, TCR associations were difficult to assign to individual alleles. Correlated functional status among segregating V segments might be attributable to linkage disequilibrium, but an unknown experimental factor could not be ruled out.

Input material: PBMCs. Recombination joined TRBV15 with TRBJ2-1; TRBD2 is a possible D gene, resting on 5 matching bases. This receptor was taken from a man aged 40-49 years in good health and CMV-seropositive. The CDR3: CATSGVQGSYNEQFF. The bases read TGTGCCACCTCCGGGGTCCAAGGGTCCTACAATGAGCAGTTCTTC.